This is a list of T cell receptor beta chains from one sample in a study of shared clonotypes between healthy human individuals. TCRdb's copy holds only in-frame clones and misses some; the assay was immunoSEQ multiplex PCR. The table lists around 580,000 clones, 95% to 98% of them singletons, with 0.3% in the top ten. The specimen sequenced was naive CD8+ T cells sorted from blood. The receptors come from a man aged 25 to 40 in good health. Both conserved end residues are part of each CDR3. Each record gives: J gene, V gene, clone size, D gene, CDR3 protein, CDR3 DNA. A D gene is named only where the DNA matches it firmly. Some rows mark clone size as missing; the rest say once, few, many or name a class of expanded clone.

>TRBJ1-1|TRBV5-1|few|TRBD1
CASSWTGGTEAFF
TGCGCCAGCAGCTGGACAGGGGGCACTGAAGCTTTCTTT
>TRBJ2-2|TRBV7-9|.|.
CASRGFANTGELFF
TGTGCCAGCCGTGGCTTCGCGAACACCGGGGAGCTGTTTTTT
>TRBJ2-2|TRBV5-6|.|.
CASTRVGDTGELFF
TGTGCCAGCACCCGAGTAGGGGACACCGGGGAGCTGTTTTTT
>TRBJ2-7|TRBV14|.|TRBD1
CASSQVGTGAYEQYF
TGTGCCAGCAGCCAAGTTGGGACAGGGGCCTACGAGCAGTACTTC
>TRBJ2-1|TRBV27|.|TRBD2
CASTFQGLANEQFF
TGTGCCAGCACTTTTCAGGGACTAGCGAATGAGCAGTTCTTC
>TRBJ2-7|TRBV19|.|.
CASSMGTDPPYEQYF
TGTGCCAGTAGTATGGGGACCGATCCCCCTTACGAGCAGTACTTC
>TRBJ2-6|TRBV5-1|.|.
CASSPGGFAGANVLTF
TGCGCCAGCAGTCCCGGCGGTTTTGCTGGGGCCAACGTCCTGACTTTC
>TRBJ1-2|TRBV5-6|once|.
CASLEGGTDYGYTF
TGTGCCAGCCTGGAGGGAGGGACGGACTATGGCTACACCTTC
>TRBJ2-5|TRBV11-1|.|TRBD2
CASSTGTSGKETQYF
TGTGCCAGCAGCACCGGGACTAGCGGGAAAGAGACCCAGTACTTC
>TRBJ2-7|TRBV4-1|.|.
CASSQSFYEQYF
TGCGCCAGCAGCCAAAGCTTCTACGAGCAGTACTTC
>TRBJ2-1|TRBV6-5|.|.
CASSPGSNNEQFF
TGTGCCAGCAGTCCTGGATCAAACAATGAGCAGTTCTTC
>TRBJ2-2|TRBV4-1|.|TRBD1
CASSRDRGGTGELFF
TGCGCCAGCAGCCGGGACAGGGGAGGCACCGGGGAGCTGTTTTTT
>TRBJ2-7|TRBV5-1|.|.
CASSLELPTGEQYF
TGCGCCAGCAGCCTGGAACTCCCGACGGGGGAGCAGTACTTC
>TRBJ2-5|TRBV28|.|.
CASSGDGQIETQYF
TGTGCCAGCAGTGGGGATGGGCAGATCGAGACCCAGTACTTC
>TRBJ2-1|TRBV7-7|.|TRBD2
CASSLDLGLAGNEQFF
TGTGCCAGCAGCTTAGACTTGGGACTAGCGGGTAATGAGCAGTTCTTC
>TRBJ2-7|TRBV4-2|.|.
CASSHSGANYEQYF
TGTGCCAGCAGCCATTCGGGGGCCAACTACGAGCAGTACTTC
>TRBJ2-1|TRBV29-1|.|TRBD2
CSATGTSVYNEQFF
TGCAGCGCTACCGGGACTAGCGTCTACAATGAGCAGTTCTTC
>TRBJ2-7|TRBV4-1|.|TRBD2
CASSLTGTSGYHPYEQYF
TGCGCCAGCAGCTTAACCGGGACTAGCGGTTACCATCCCTACGAGCAGTACTTC
>TRBJ2-1|TRBV7-7|.|TRBD2
CASSLGLAGVGEQFF
TGTGCTAGCAGCCTGGGACTAGCGGGAGTCGGCGAGCAGTTCTTC
>TRBJ2-1|TRBV27|.|TRBD2
CASSFLPSGIPFF
TGTGCCAGCAGTTTCCTTCCTAGCGGGATCCCGTTCTTC
>TRBJ2-1|TRBV7-7|.|TRBD1
CASSSQGANNEQFF
TGTGCCAGCAGCTCACAGGGGGCAAACAATGAGCAGTTCTTC
>TRBJ1-1|TRBV6-5|.|.
CASSMGTEAFF
TGTGCCAGCAGCATGGGCACTGAAGCTTTCTTT
>TRBJ2-7|TRBV5-8|.|.
CASRVLSSYEQYF
TGTGCCAGCAGGGTGTTGAGCTCCTACGAGCAGTACTTC
>TRBJ2-3|TRBV27|.|.
CASRRGGTDTQYF
TGTGCCAGCAGGAGAGGGGGCACAGATACGCAGTATTTT
>TRBJ2-7|TRBV19|.|.
CASSMKGWYEQYF
TGTGCCAGTAGTATGAAGGGTTGGTACGAGCAGTACTTC
>TRBJ2-2|TRBV14|.|.
CASSHGNTGELFF
TGTGCCAGCAGCCACGGGAACACCGGGGAGCTGTTTTTT
>TRBJ2-7|TRBV18|.|.
CASSPAGALYEQYF
TGTGCCAGCTCACCCGCGGGGGCCCTCTACGAGCAGTACTTC
>TRBJ2-7|TRBV15|.|.
CATSGNNAYEQYF
TGTGCCACCAGCGGAAACAACGCCTACGAGCAGTACTTC
>TRBJ2-3|TRBV14|.|.
CASSQVETDTQYF
TGTGCCAGCAGCCAAGTAGAGACAGATACGCAGTATTTT
>TRBJ1-2|TRBV5-6|.|TRBD1
CASSSDRGLRGYTF
TGTGCCAGCAGCTCCGACAGGGGGCTACGTGGCTACACCTTC
>TRBJ2-1|TRBV5-1|.|TRBD2
CASSVLAGGVDEQFF
TGCGCCAGCAGCGTATTAGCGGGAGGGGTGGATGAGCAGTTCTTC
>TRBJ1-5|TRBV7-2|.|.
CASSPGTHNQPQHF
TGTGCCAGCAGCCCCGGGACCCATAATCAGCCCCAGCATTTT
>TRBJ2-7|TRBV27|.|.
CASSLGTARGEQYF
TGTGCCAGCAGTTTAGGGACTGCCCGAGGGGAGCAGTACTTC
>TRBJ1-4|TRBV9|.|TRBD1
CASSLTGTTNEKLFF
TGTGCCAGCAGCCTGACAGGGACAACTAATGAAAAACTGTTTTTT
>TRBJ2-1|TRBV2|.|.
CASTRDVRDEQFF
TGTGCCAGCACCAGGGACGTGCGGGATGAGCAGTTCTTC
>TRBJ1-1|TRBV15|once|.
CATSRDSQGPRYVEAFF
TGTGCCACCAGCAGAGATTCCCAGGGACCTCGATATGTCGAAGCTTTCTTT
>TRBJ2-2|TRBV2|.|TRBD1
CASIPGQGFSGELFF
TGTGCCAGCATCCCGGGACAGGGGTTTTCGGGGGAGCTGTTTTTT
>TRBJ2-7|TRBV6-6|.|.
CASSPGGAPYEQYF
TGTGCCAGCAGTCCCGGAGGGGCTCCCTACGAGCAGTACTTC
>TRBJ1-1|TRBV18|.|TRBD1
CASSVTGTGNTEAFF
TGTGCCAGCTCGGTAACCGGGACAGGGAACACTGAAGCTTTCTTT
>TRBJ2-7|TRBV7-2|.|TRBD2
CASSSPGLWGEQYF
TGTGCCAGCAGCTCTCCGGGACTATGGGGCGAGCAGTACTTC
>TRBJ2-2|TRBV14|once|TRBD1
CASSQDWAGTGVTGELFF
TGTGCCAGCAGCCAAGATTGGGCCGGGACAGGGGTCACCGGGGAGCTGTTTTTT
>TRBJ2-7|TRBV5-8|.|.
CASSIPGSYEQYF
TGTGCCAGCAGCATACCGGGATCCTACGAGCAGTACTTC
>TRBJ2-7|TRBV13|.|.
CASSLLAGTYEQYF
TGTGCCAGCAGCTTACTCGCGGGAACCTACGAGCAGTACTTC
>TRBJ2-5|TRBV4-1|.|TRBD2
CASSHNFGRETQYF
TGCGCCAGCAGCCATAACTTCGGGAGGGAGACCCAGTACTTC
>TRBJ2-1|TRBV30|.|.
CAWSDLDRNYNEQFF
TGTGCCTGGAGTGACCTTGATCGCAACTACAATGAGCAGTTCTTC
>TRBJ1-1|TRBV29-1|once|TRBD1
CSVEVTGFGEAFF
TGCAGCGTTGAAGTGACAGGGTTTGGTGAAGCTTTCTTT
>TRBJ2-7|TRBV7-6|.|.
CASSPGPDYEQYF
TGTGCCAGCAGCCCAGGGCCAGACTACGAGCAGTACTTC
>TRBJ1-1|TRBV6-5|.|TRBD1
CASSPGTGINTEAFF
TGTGCCAGCAGTCCCGGGACAGGGATTAACACTGAAGCTTTCTTT
>TRBJ2-7|TRBV7-9|.|.
CASSYPRGEQYF
TGTGCCAGCAGCTACCCCCGAGGCGAGCAGTACTTC
>TRBJ2-5|TRBV4-3|.|.
CASSQGKYLGEETQYF
TGCGCCAGCAGCCAAGGGAAGTATTTGGGCGAAGAGACCCAGTACTTC
>TRBJ1-4|TRBV9|.|.
CASSVEGLRGEKLFF
TGTGCCAGCAGCGTAGAAGGTTTGAGGGGTGAAAAACTGTTTTTT
>TRBJ1-2|TRBV28|.|TRBD1
CASSPLFGQGAWGYTF
TGTGCCAGCAGTCCCCTATTCGGACAGGGGGCATGGGGCTACACCTTC
>TRBJ2-1|TRBV5-4|.|.
CASSGWGFGYNEQFF
TGTGCCAGCAGCGGGTGGGGATTTGGGTACAATGAGCAGTTCTTC